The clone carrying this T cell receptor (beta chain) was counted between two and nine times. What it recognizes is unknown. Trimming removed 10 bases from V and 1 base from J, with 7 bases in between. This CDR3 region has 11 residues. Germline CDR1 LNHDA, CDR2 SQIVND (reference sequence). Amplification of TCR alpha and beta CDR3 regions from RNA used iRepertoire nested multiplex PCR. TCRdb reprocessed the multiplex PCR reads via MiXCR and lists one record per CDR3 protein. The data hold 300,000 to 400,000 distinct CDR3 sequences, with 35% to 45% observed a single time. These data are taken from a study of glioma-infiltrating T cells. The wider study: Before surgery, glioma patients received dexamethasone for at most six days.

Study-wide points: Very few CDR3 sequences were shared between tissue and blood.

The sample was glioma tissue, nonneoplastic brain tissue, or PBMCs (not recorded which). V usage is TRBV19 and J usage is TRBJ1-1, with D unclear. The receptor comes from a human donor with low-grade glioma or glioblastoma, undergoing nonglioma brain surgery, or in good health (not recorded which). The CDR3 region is CANVRNTEAFF. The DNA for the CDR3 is TGTGCCAACGTAAGGAACACTGAAGCTTTCTTT.